This T cell receptor (beta chain) emerged from a study of T cells after yellow fever vaccination. This clonotype has ten or more counts. Germline lookup yields CDR1 DFQATT and CDR2 SNEGSKA (reference sequence). The V gene lost 0 bases and the J gene lost 2 bases, with 11 bases spanning the gap. The CDR3 runs 15 residues. TCRdb re-called the 5' RACE reads through MiXCR, storing one row per CDR3 protein. The table includes around 300,000 distinct CDR3 sequences, 3.5% to 5% detected once. The source is a man between 18 and 35 years old who received the YFV17D yellow fever vaccine. The starting material was PBMCs, obtained 15 days after the yellow fever booster vaccination. The J gene is TRBJ1-3, the V gene TRBV20-1; possible D gene TRBD1, 5 bases. DNA of the CDR3: TGCAGTGCTAGAGATCTCGGAGGGGCTGGAAACACCATATATTTT. This translates into CSARDLGGAGNTIYF.